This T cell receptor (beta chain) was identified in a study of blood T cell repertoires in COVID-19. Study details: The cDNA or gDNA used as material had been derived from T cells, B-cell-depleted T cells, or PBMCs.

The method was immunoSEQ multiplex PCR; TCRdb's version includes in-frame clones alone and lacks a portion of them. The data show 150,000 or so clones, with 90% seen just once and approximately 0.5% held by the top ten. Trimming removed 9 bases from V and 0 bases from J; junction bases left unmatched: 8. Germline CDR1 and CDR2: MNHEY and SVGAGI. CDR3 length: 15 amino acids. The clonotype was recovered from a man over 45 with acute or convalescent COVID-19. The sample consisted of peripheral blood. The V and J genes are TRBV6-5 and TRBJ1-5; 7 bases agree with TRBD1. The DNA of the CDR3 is TGTGCCAGTGCGGACAGGTGGGCTAGCAATCAGCCCCAGCATTTT. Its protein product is CASADRWASNQPQHF.